A selection of T cell receptor beta chains follows, all from one sample in a study of blood T cells in healthy people across ages. Each CDR3 protein gets one entry after TCRdb re-called the 5' RACE reads with MiXCR. The table includes about 1 million distinct CDR3 sequences, under 45% detected once. The sequencing input was blood. The receptors derive from a woman in her sixties in good health. Both conserved end residues are part of each CDR3. A D gene is named only where the DNA matches it firmly. Clone size is given for some rows only: seen once, a few or many times, or a class if the clone is expanded.

D	size	J	V	DNA	CDR3
.	.	TRBJ2-7	TRBV11-1	TGTGCCAGCAGCTTATTAACAAGGGGCGTCTACGAGCAGTACTTC	CASSLLTRGVYEQYF
TRBD1	few	TRBJ2-1	TRBV6-6	TGTGCCAGCAGTCCGGGGACAGGGTTTTACAATGAGCAGTTCTTC	CASSPGTGFYNEQFF
.	.	TRBJ2-3	TRBV28	TGTGCCTGCTCCACCCCTAGGAGCATGGATACGCAGTATTTT	CACSTPRSMDTQYF
.	.	TRBJ2-3	TRBV20-1	TGCAGTGTTAGAGGGTTTCGTCGGGGGAGCACAGATACGCAGTATTTT	CSVRGFRRGSTDTQYF
TRBD2	.	TRBJ2-7	TRBV28	TGTGCCAGCAGTTCCGGGACTAGCGGGAGACCCGAGCAGTACTTC	CASSSGTSGRPEQYF
.	few	TRBJ2-3	TRBV20-1	TGCAGTGCTCCTAAAACCCCTAGCACAGATACGCAGTATTTT	CSAPKTPSTDTQYF
.	once	TRBJ2-5	TRBV12-3/TRBV12-4	TGTGCCAGCAGTGCCGGAGCCGGGTACTACGACAATGAGCAGTACTTC	CASSAGAGYYDNEQYF
TRBD2	.	TRBJ2-3	TRBV7-9	TGTGCCAGCAGCGCGCCACTAGCGATCCCAGGGAAAGATACGCAGTATTTT	CASSAPLAIPGKDTQYF
TRBD2	.	TRBJ2-1	TRBV7-9	TGTGCCAGCAGCTTACCAGCGGGGGTAGACAATGAGCAGTTCTTC	CASSLPAGVDNEQFF
TRBD2	.	TRBJ2-7	TRBV7-8	TGTGCCAGCAACCGACTAGCGGAGTCTTACGAGCAGTACTTC	CASNRLAESYEQYF
.	few	TRBJ2-1	TRBV12-3/TRBV12-4	TGTGCCAGCAGTGCTCGAATAGGCGGGAATGAGCAGTTCTTC	CASSARIGGNEQFF
TRBD1	.	TRBJ1-5	TRBV9	TGTGCCAGCAGCGTAGATGGACAGGCTATTCAGCCCCAGCATTTT	CASSVDGQAIQPQHF
.	many	TRBJ2-1	TRBV14	TGTGCCAGCAGCCCTAACTACAATGAGCAGTTCTTC	CASSPNYNEQFF
TRBD2	once	TRBJ2-7	TRBV9	TGTGCCAGCAGCGCCGAAGCGGGAGGGAGCTACGAGCAGTACTTC	CASSAEAGGSYEQYF
TRBD1	few	TRBJ2-1	TRBV6-5	TGTGCCAGCAGTGTGGGACAGGGGGCGTATGAGCAGTTCTTC	CASSVGQGAYEQFF
.	.	TRBJ2-7	TRBV29-1	TGCAGCGTTGAAGGCGGCAGGGGAAGATACGAGCAGTACTTC	CSVEGGRGRYEQYF
.	few	TRBJ2-7	TRBV9	TGTGCCAGCAGCGTAGCGACGGGTCGCTCCTACGAGCAGTACTTC	CASSVATGRSYEQYF
TRBD1	few	TRBJ2-1	TRBV6-5	TGTGCCGGATTCAGACAGGGGAACTACAATGAGCAGTTCTTC	CAGFRQGNYNEQFF